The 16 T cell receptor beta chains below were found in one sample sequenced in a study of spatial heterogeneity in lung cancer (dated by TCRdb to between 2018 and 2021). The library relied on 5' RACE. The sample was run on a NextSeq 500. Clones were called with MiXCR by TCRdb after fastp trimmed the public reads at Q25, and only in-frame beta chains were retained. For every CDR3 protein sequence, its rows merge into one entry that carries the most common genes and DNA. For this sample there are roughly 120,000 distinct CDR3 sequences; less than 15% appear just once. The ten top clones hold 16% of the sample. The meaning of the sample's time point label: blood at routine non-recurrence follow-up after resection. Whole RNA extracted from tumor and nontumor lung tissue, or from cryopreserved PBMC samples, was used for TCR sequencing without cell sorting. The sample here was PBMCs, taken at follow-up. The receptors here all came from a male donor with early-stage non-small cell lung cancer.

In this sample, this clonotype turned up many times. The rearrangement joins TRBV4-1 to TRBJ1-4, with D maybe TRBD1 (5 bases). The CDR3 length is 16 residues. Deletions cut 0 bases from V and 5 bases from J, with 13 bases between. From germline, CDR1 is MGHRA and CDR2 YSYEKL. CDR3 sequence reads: CASSQDRTGVNEKLFF. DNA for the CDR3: TGCGCCAGCAGCCAAGATAGAACAGGCGTAAATGAAAAACTGTTTTTT.

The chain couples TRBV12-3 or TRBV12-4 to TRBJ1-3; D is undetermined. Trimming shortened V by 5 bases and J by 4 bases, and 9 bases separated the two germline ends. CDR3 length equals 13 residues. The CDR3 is CASSAAGGNTIYF. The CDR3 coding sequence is TGTGCCAGCAGTGCCGCAGGCGGAAACACCATATATTTT.

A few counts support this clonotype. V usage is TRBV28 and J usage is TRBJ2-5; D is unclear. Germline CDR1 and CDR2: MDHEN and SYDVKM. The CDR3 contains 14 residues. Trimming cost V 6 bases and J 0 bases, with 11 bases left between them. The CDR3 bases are TGTGCCAGCAGATTGGGTGGACACCAAGAGACCCAGTACTTC. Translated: CASRLGGHQETQYF.

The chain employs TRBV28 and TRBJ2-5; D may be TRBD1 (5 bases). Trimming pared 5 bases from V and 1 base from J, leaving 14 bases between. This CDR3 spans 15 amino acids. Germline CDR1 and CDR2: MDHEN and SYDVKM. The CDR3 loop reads CASSPGSGVQETQYF. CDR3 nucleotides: TGTGCCAGCAGTCCAGGGTCAGGAGTCCAAGAGACCCAGTACTTC.

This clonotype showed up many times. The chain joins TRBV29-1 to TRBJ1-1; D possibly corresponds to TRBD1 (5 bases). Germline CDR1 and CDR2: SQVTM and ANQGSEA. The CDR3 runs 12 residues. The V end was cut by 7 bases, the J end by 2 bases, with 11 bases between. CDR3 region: CSASGRNTEAFF. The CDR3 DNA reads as TGCAGCGCGTCAGGGAGAAACACTGAAGCTTTCTTT.

CDR3: CASSPPGQGLAKNIQYF. CDR3 DNA sequence: TGTGCCAGCTCACCTCCAGGACAAGGATTAGCCAAAAACATTCAGTACTTC. The chain recombines TRBV18 with TRBJ2-4, with D tentatively TRBD1 (5 bases). V was clipped by 3 bases and J by 0 bases, with 15 bases between them. The CDR3 contains 17 residues. Germline CDR1 and CDR2: KGHSH and LQKENI.

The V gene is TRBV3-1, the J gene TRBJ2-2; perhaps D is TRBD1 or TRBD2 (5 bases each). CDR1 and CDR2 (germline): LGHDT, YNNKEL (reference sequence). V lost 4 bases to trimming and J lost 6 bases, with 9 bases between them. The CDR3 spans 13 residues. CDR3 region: CASSLRGAGELFF. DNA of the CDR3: TGTGCCAGCAGCCTGAGGGGAGCCGGGGAGCTGTTTTTT.

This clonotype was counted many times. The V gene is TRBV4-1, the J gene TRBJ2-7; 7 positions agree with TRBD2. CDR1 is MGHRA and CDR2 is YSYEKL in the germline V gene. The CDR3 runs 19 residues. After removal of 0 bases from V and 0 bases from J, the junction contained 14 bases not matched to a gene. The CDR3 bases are TGCGCCAGCAGCCAAGATTTGCGACGAAGGACTAGAGACTCCTACGAGCAGTACTTC. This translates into CASSQDLRRRTRDSYEQYF.

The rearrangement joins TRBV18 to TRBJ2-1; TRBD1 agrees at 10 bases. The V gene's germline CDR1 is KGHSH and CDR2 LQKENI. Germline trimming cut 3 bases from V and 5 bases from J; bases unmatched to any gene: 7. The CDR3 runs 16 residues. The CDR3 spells CASSPSTGGVHNEQFF. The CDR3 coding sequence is TGTGCCAGCTCACCGTCGACAGGGGGCGTCCACAATGAGCAGTTCTTC.

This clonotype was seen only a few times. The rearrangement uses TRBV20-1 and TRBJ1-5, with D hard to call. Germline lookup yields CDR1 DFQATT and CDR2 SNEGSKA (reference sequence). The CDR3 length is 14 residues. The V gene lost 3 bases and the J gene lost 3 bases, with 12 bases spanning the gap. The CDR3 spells CSASWQELNQPQHF. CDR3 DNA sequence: TGCAGTGCTAGTTGGCAGGAGCTCAATCAGCCCCAGCATTTT.

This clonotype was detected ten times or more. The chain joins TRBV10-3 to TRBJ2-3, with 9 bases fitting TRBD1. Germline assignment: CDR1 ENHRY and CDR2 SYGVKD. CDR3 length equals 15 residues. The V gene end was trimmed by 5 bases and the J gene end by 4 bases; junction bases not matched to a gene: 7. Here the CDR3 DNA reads TGTGCCATCAGTCAACCGGACAGGGGTGCAGATACGCAGTATTTT. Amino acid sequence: CAISQPDRGADTQYF.

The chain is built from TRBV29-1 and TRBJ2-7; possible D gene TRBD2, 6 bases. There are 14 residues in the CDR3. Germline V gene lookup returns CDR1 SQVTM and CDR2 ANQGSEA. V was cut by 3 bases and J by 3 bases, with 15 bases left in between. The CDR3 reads CSVDDGFGGYEQYF. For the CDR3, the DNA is TGCAGCGTTGACGACGGGTTCGGGGGCTACGAGCAGTACTTC.

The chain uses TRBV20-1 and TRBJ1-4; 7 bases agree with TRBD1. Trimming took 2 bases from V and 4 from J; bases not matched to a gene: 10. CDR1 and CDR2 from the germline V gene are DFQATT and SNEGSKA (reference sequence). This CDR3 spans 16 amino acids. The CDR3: CSARRPGQHLNEKLFF. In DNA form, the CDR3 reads TGCAGTGCTAGACGTCCGGGACAGCATCTTAATGAAAAACTGTTTTTT.

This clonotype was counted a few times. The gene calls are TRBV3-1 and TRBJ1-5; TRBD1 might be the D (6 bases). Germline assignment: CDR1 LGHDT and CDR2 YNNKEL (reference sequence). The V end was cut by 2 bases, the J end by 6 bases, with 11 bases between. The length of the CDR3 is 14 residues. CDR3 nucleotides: TGTGCCAGCAGCCAATCACAAGGGGGTCAGCCCCAGCATTTT. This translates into CASSQSQGGQPQHF.

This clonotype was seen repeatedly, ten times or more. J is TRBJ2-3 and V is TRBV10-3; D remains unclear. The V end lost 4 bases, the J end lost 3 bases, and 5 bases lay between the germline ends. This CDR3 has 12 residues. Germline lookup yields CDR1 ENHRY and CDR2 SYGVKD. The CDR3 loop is CAISGGTDTQYF. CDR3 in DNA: TGTGCCATCAGTGGGGGTACAGATACGCAGTATTTT.

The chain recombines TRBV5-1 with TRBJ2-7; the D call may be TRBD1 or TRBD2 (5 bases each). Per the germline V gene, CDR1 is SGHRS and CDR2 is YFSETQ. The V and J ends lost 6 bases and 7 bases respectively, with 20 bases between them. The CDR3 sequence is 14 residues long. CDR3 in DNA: TGCGCCAGCAAAGGGACGAGGGGCGGAGAGGAGCAGTACTTC. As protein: CASKGTRGGEEQYF.